Below, 16 T cell receptor beta chains from the same sample are listed, as sequenced in a study of blood T cell repertoires in COVID-19. TCRdb's table, derived via immunoSEQ multiplex PCR, lists solely in-frame clones and lacks some. This table has some 140,000 clones, 75% to 85% appearing once. Sequencing was performed on peripheral blood. The receptors stem from a woman in her fifties or sixties with COVID-19, enrolled during active disease.

The J gene is TRBJ1-1, the V gene TRBV6-5; 12 bases map to TRBD1. The junction had 8 bases not matched to a gene; V was cut back by 6 bases and J by 6 bases. Germline values: CDR1 MNHEY, CDR2 SVGAGI. The CDR3 length is 15 residues. This CDR3 is CASRRGTGGNPEAFF. CDR3 sequence (DNA): TGTGCCAGCAGAAGGGGGACAGGGGGCAATCCTGAAGCTTTCTTT.

This clone was counted between two and nine times. The CDR3 loop is CASSFQGSNSNQPQHF. In DNA form, the CDR3 reads TGTGCCAGCAGTTTTCAGGGGTCAAATAGCAATCAGCCCCAGCATTTT. The J gene is TRBJ1-5, the V gene TRBV28; weak D call: TRBD1 (6 bases). V was clipped by 3 bases and J by 0 bases, with 12 bases between them. The CDR3 consists of 16 residues. In germline, CDR1 is MDHEN, CDR2 SYDVKM.

This clone turned up a few times. The gene calls are TRBV27 and TRBJ1-1; D unclear. CDR1 MNHEY and CDR2 SMNVEV come from the germline V gene (reference sequence). This CDR3 has 13 residues. Trimming took off 1 base at V and 4 bases at J, with 7 bases between the two ends. This CDR3 reads CASSLYVSTEAFF. CDR3 sequence (DNA): TGTGCCAGCAGTTTATATGTCAGCACTGAAGCTTTCTTT.

The sample holds one count of this clone. The chain combines TRBV27 with TRBJ2-7; 11 positions agree with TRBD1. Germline CDR1 MNHEY, CDR2 SMNVEV (reference sequence). This CDR3 spans 14 amino acids. The J segment lost 2 bases and the V segment lost 7 bases, leaving 4 bases of the junction unmatched. The CDR3 loop reads CASKRDRGTYEQYV. CDR3 bases: TGTGCCAGCAAACGGGACAGGGGGACCTACGAGCAGTACGTC.

Written as DNA, the CDR3 is TGTGCCAGCAGGGCTAGCGGGAGGCAAGAGACCCAGTACTTC. This translates into CASRASGRQETQYF. V is TRBV27 and J is TRBJ2-5; 11 nucleotides match TRBD2. Trimming cost V 6 bases and J 2 bases; bases outside gene matches: 2. Germline CDR1 reads MNHEY; CDR2 reads SMNVEV (reference sequence). There are 14 residues in the CDR3.

This chain uses TRBV13 with TRBJ2-2; TRBD2 agrees at 15 bases. From germline, CDR1 is PRHDT and CDR2 FYEKMQ (reference sequence). With 3 bases clipped from V and 0 bases from J, the junction kept 2 bases outside the gene matches. The CDR3 runs to 18 residues. The CDR3 bases are TGTGCCAGCAGCTTCCGGACTAGCGGGAGGGCGAACACCGGGGAGCTGTTTTTT. Protein sequence: CASSFRTSGRANTGELFF.

The chain carries TRBV10-3 and TRBJ2-1; 9 nucleotides line up with TRBD2. The J segment lost 8 bases and the V segment lost 3 bases, leaving 5 bases of the junction unmatched. Germline loops: CDR1 ENHRY, CDR2 SYGVKD. The CDR3 extends over 14 amino acids. Here the CDR3 DNA reads TGTGCCATCAGTGAAGGCGGGGGGGTCGATGAGCAGTTCTTC. Translating it yields CAISEGGGVDEQFF.

The V gene is TRBV6-5, the J gene TRBJ2-3; TRBD2 aligns across 11 bases. CDR1 is MNHEY, CDR2 SVGAGI, per germline. The CDR3 runs to 16 residues. The V segment lost 0 bases and the J segment 6 bases; nucleotides outside the gene matches: 5. The DNA of the CDR3 is TGTGCCAGCAGTTACTCCACTAGCGGGGGAGGGGATACGCAGTATTTT. Translated: CASSYSTSGGGDTQYF.

The chain links TRBV2 to TRBJ1-4; 9 bases map to TRBD1. Germline loops: CDR1 SNHLY, CDR2 FYNNEI. Germline trimming cut 5 bases from V and 10 bases from J; bases unmatched to any gene: 5. The CDR3 covers 13 residues. CDR3: CASSRDREGKLFF. The CDR3 nucleotides are TGTGCCAGCAGTAGGGACAGGGAGGGAAAACTGTTTTTT.

The CDR3 sequence is CASRTQTYEQYF. DNA for the CDR3: TGTGCCAGCAGAACACAAACCTACGAGCAGTACTTC. This chain links TRBV6-4 with TRBJ2-7; D call uncertain. The germline CDR1 and CDR2 sequences are MRHNA and SNTAGT. Trimming removed 6 bases from V and 2 bases from J, with 8 bases in between. The CDR3 sequence is 12 residues long.

The rearrangement uses TRBV11-1 and TRBJ1-1; D unclear. CDR3 size: 13 residues. Trimming removed 3 bases at V and 3 bases at J, with 8 bases between. Germline lookup yields CDR1 SGHAT and CDR2 FQDESV (reference sequence). The CDR3, as DNA: TGTGCCAGCAGCTTGGCAGGTTACACTGAAGCTTTCTTT. As protein: CASSLAGYTEAFF.

This rearrangement joins TRBV14 to TRBJ1-2, with D perhaps matching TRBD1 (5 bases). Germline CDR1 reads SGHDN; CDR2 reads FVKESK. The CDR3 is 13 residues long. Trimming pared 2 bases from V and 3 bases from J, leaving 7 bases between. In nucleotides, the CDR3 is TGTGCCAGCAGCCAACAGGGTGACTATGGCTACACCTTC. Translation: CASSQQGDYGYTF.

The rearrangement links TRBV11-2 to TRBJ1-1; no reliable D call. The V gene lost 4 bases and the J gene lost 4 bases, with 13 bases spanning the gap. This CDR3 is built from 14 residues. The germline V gene encodes CDR1 SGHAT and CDR2 FQNNGV. CDR3 residues: CASSSGVDLTEAFF. For the CDR3, the DNA is TGTGCCAGCAGCTCCGGGGTCGATCTCACTGAAGCTTTCTTT.

The chain is built from TRBV5-6 and TRBJ1-1; 8 bases fit TRBD1. After removal of 0 bases from V and 5 bases from J, the junction contained 3 bases not matched to a gene. Germline V gives CDR1 SGHDT, CDR2 YYEEEE. CDR3 length: 14 residues. This CDR3 is CASSLGYRGTEAFF. The DNA of the CDR3 is TGTGCCAGCAGCTTGGGTTACAGGGGGACTGAAGCTTTCTTT.

V is TRBV18 and J is TRBJ1-1; weak D call: TRBD1 (6 bases). From germline, CDR1 is KGHSH and CDR2 LQKENI. The CDR3 length is 13 residues. V was cut by 1 base and J by 4 bases, with 7 bases left in between. For the CDR3, the DNA is TGTGCCAGCTCACCACAAGGGGGCACTGAAGCTTTCTTT. It specifies CASSPQGGTEAFF. Filled out from reference TRBV18 and TRBJ1-1, the complete variable domain reads NAGVMQNPRHLVRRRGQEARLRCSPMKGHSHVYWYRQLPEEGLKFMVYLQKENIIDESGMPKERFSAEFPKEGPSILRIQQVVRGDSAAYFCASSPQGGTEAFFGQGTRLTVV.

In this sample, this clone turned up a few times. The chain couples TRBV6-5 to TRBJ1-1, with a tentative D call TRBD1 (5 bases). CDR1 and CDR2 from the germline V gene are MNHEY and SVGAGI. V lost 5 bases, J lost 7 bases, and 17 bases lay in between. This CDR3 contains 14 residues. The CDR3 loop reads CASSNRDSLGEAFF. CDR3 in DNA: TGTGCCAGCAGTAACCGGGACTCCCTCGGTGAAGCTTTCTTT.